These T cell receptor beta chains were read from a single sample in a study of shared clonotypes between healthy human individuals. Here immunoSEQ multiplex PCR was the method, and the copy in TCRdb shows in-frame clones only, minus some. The sample comprises about 380,000 clones, approximately 96% of which are singletons, and more than 0.3% rests with the top ten. The sequenced sample was memory CD8+ T cells sorted from blood. The origin of the receptors is a man younger than 45 in good health. CDR3s include the opening cysteine and the closing phenylalanine or tryptophan. The D gene is left open where the match is weak. Clone size is not always given. Where it is, it says once, few, many or a class for expanded clones.

V	J	D	size	DNA	CDR3
TRBV19	TRBJ2-1	TRBD1	.	TGTGCCAGCCAAACCGGACCGGGACAGTACAATGAGCAGTTCTTC	CASQTGPGQYNEQFF
TRBV19	TRBJ1-5	.	.	TGTGCCAGTGGCGCCTATCAGCCCCAGCATTTT	CASGAYQPQHF
TRBV14	TRBJ2-7	.	.	TGTGCCAGCAGCCAAGACAGGGTAGGCTACGAGCAGTACTTC	CASSQDRVGYEQYF
TRBV6-5	TRBJ2-1	TRBD2	.	TGTGCCAGCAGTTACTCATCGGGACTAGCCCACAATGAGCAGTTCTTC	CASSYSSGLAHNEQFF
TRBV14	TRBJ1-3	TRBD1	.	TGTGCCAGCAGCCAAGCTGAGACAGGGGCCCTACCAGACATATATTTT	CASSQAETGALPDIYF
TRBV5-4	TRBJ2-7	TRBD1	.	TGTGCCAGCAGCTCTATCACCGGGACAGGGGGCTACGAGCAGTACTTC	CASSSITGTGGYEQYF
TRBV28	TRBJ2-7	TRBD1	.	TGTGCCAGCAGTTTATGGACAGGGTACGAGCAGTACTTC	CASSLWTGYEQYF
TRBV6-5	TRBJ2-4	.	once	TGTGCCAGCAGTATAGGACTAGCCAAAAACATTCAGTACTTC	CASSIGLAKNIQYF
TRBV6-1	TRBJ2-7	TRBD2	.	TGTGCCAGCAGTGAATTGGGACAGCTACTAGCGGGAGTCACCTACGAGCAGTACTTC	CASSELGQLLAGVTYEQYF
TRBV19	TRBJ1-5	.	.	TGTGCCAGTAGTATCTCCGGACAGAAGCCCCAGCATTTT	CASSISGQKPQHF
TRBV13	TRBJ2-1	.	.	TGTGCCAGCAGCCATTCCATGGAGGAGCAGTTCTTC	CASSHSMEEQFF
TRBV27	TRBJ2-3	.	.	TGTGCCAGCAGTTTTAGCACTAGCACAGATACGCAGTATTTT	CASSFSTSTDTQYF
TRBV20-1	TRBJ2-7	.	.	TGCAGTGCCCCCAGCTCCTACGAGCAGTACTTC	CSAPSSYEQYF
TRBV6-5	TRBJ1-1	TRBD1	.	TGTGCCAGCAGGGGGGGGGACAGCTTACCTGAAGCTTTCTTT	CASRGGDSLPEAFF
TRBV30	TRBJ2-7	.	.	TGTGCCTGGAGTGTCGGCTCCACGAGCTCCTACGAGCAGTACTTC	CAWSVGSTSSYEQYF
TRBV5-1	TRBJ1-4	TRBD1	.	TGCGCCAGCAGTTTGGGACAGGGTAATGAAAAACTGTTTTTT	CASSLGQGNEKLFF
TRBV11-1	TRBJ2-1	TRBD2	.	TGTGCCAGCAGCTTTAGACTAGCGGCTATCCGGAATGAGCAGTTCTTC	CASSFRLAAIRNEQFF
TRBV28	TRBJ2-1	.	.	TGTGCCAGCACCGACTACAATGAGCAGTTCTTC	CASTDYNEQFF
TRBV4-1	TRBJ1-2	.	.	TGCGCCAGCAGCCAAGAACTATCGAACTATGGCTACACCTTC	CASSQELSNYGYTF
TRBV7-9	TRBJ2-1	TRBD2	.	TGTGCCAGCAGCGCGTATAGCGGGAGTTTCCACAATGAGCAGTTCTTC	CASSAYSGSFHNEQFF
TRBV4-1	TRBJ2-4	.	.	TGCGCCAGCAGCCAAGGACCCTTAGCCAAAAACATTCAGTACTTC	CASSQGPLAKNIQYF
TRBV6-1	TRBJ1-4	.	.	TGTGCCAGCACTTTCGGGGCAACTAATGAAAAACTGTTTTTT	CASTFGATNEKLFF
TRBV2	TRBJ2-2	.	.	TGTGCCAGCAGGAGACAGGACGGGGAGCTGTTTTTT	CASRRQDGELFF
TRBV4-1	TRBJ2-5	TRBD1	.	TGCGCCAGCAGCCAACGACAGGGAGAGACCCAGTACTTC	CASSQRQGETQYF
TRBV5-6	TRBJ2-3	.	.	TGTGCCAGCAGCTTGGACCCCTCTAGTACGCAGTATTTT	CASSLDPSSTQYF
TRBV10-3	TRBJ1-5	.	.	TGTGCCATCAGTCTTGATTGGGATCAGCCCCAGCATTTT	CAISLDWDQPQHF
TRBV7-9	TRBJ2-1	TRBD1	.	TGTGCCAGCAGCTTATGGGACAGGGGTCACAATGAGCAGTTCTTC	CASSLWDRGHNEQFF
TRBV11-1	TRBJ2-2	TRBD1	once	TGTGCCAGCAGCGGGGACAGGAACACCGGGGAGCTGTTTTTT	CASSGDRNTGELFF
TRBV15	TRBJ2-3	.	.	TGTGCCACCAGCAGAGATCGGACATTCACAGATACGCAGTATTTT	CATSRDRTFTDTQYF
TRBV19	TRBJ2-2	.	once	TGTGCCAGTAGGAGAGTCACCGGGGAGCTGTTTTTT	CASRRVTGELFF
TRBV7-2	TRBJ2-5	.	.	TGTGCCAGCAGCTTAGTGGGGACCCAGTACTTC	CASSLVGTQYF
TRBV28	TRBJ2-7	TRBD2	.	TGTGCCAGCAGTTCCCCTAGCGGGAGCCGTCGCGAGCAGTACTTC	CASSSPSGSRREQYF
TRBV9	TRBJ2-2	.	.	TGTGCCAGCATTGGGGAAAGAACCGGGGAGCTGTTTTTT	CASIGERTGELFF
TRBV28	TRBJ1-2	.	.	TGTGCCAGCAGTTTGGGAGCAGGCCCCTATGGCTACACCTTC	CASSLGAGPYGYTF
TRBV20-1	TRBJ1-2	TRBD1	.	TGCAGTGCGACAGGGAACTATGGCTACACCTTC	CSATGNYGYTF
TRBV30	TRBJ2-1	.	.	TGTGCCTGGACCCTGTTTAGTGAGCAGTTCTTC	CAWTLFSEQFF
TRBV7-2	TRBJ2-3	.	.	TGTGCCAGCAGCTTAGCGTCCTGGATGGATACGCAGTATTTT	CASSLASWMDTQYF
TRBV4-2	TRBJ2-5	.	.	TGTGCCAGCAGCTCGGACTCGTGGGAGACCCAGTACTTC	CASSSDSWETQYF
TRBV9	TRBJ2-3	.	.	TGTGCCAGCAGCGCCGATCCCTATACGACAGATACGCAGTATTTT	CASSADPYTTDTQYF
TRBV7-2	TRBJ2-5	.	.	TGTGCCAGCGGGAGAGAGACCCAGTACTTC	CASGRETQYF
TRBV5-1	TRBJ2-3	TRBD2	.	TGCGCCAGCAGCTTGAAACGGGAGGGTTGGACAGATACGCAGTATTTT	CASSLKREGWTDTQYF